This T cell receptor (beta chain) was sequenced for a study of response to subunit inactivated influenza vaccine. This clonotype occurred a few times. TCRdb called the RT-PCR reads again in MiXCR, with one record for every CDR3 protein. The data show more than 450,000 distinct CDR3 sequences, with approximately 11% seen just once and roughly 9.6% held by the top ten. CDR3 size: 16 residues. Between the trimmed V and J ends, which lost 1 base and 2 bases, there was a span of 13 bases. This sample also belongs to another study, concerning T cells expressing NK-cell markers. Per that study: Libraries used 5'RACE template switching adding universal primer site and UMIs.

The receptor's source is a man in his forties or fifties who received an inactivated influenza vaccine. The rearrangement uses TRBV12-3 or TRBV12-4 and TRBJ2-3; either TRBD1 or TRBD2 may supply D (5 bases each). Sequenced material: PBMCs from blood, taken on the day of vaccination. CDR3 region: CASSLDEGPTTDTQYF. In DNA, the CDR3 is TGTGCCAGCAGTTTAGATGAGGGACCTACCACAGATACGCAGTATTTT.